A selection of T cell receptor beta chains follows, all from one sample in a study of OX40 agonist ivuxolimab in advanced cancers. Some clones are missing from TCRdb's copy, which holds only in-frame ones; the method was immunoSEQ multiplex PCR. The sample includes roughly 60,000 clones, 70% to 90% of them seen just once. The source was CD4+ or CD8+ T cells sorted from blood, collected in a trial of the OX40 agonist ivuxolimab. Receptors originate from an adult with an advanced solid tumor such as melanoma, head and neck, liver or kidney cancer. The conserved cysteine and the conserved F or W are not part of the CDR3 here.

TRBJ1-1,13,TRBV25-1,ASSVPGTGGTEAF
TRBJ1-4,10,TRBV30,ACTGFTEKLF
TRBJ2-1,12,TRBV6-5,ASRAPGSWNEQF
TRBJ2-5,11,TRBV6-5,ASSITGGETQY
TRBJ2-5,13,TRBV5-4,ASSLGQRGSETQY
TRBJ2-5,13,TRBV28,ASSGAGGRQVGQY
TRBJ2-3,10,TRBV9,ASSILPDTQY
TRBJ2-5,15,TRBV4-1,ASSPQSLRSGQETQY
.,13,TRBV27,ASSSPPQGVHEQY
TRBJ2-7,13,TRBV29-1,SVADLWQSPYEQY
TRBJ2-3,10,TRBV4-2,ASSREGDTQY
TRBJ2-5,12,TRBV7-2,ASSWTGNQETQY
TRBJ1-1,12,TRBV9,ASSEGGSGREAF
TRBJ2-7,13,TRBV28,ASRSPSGGHGEQY
TRBJ1-4,11,TRBV28,ASRRASNEKLF
TRBJ2-7,13,TRBV28,ASSLSGAPGYEQY
TRBJ2-1,14,TRBV27,ASSSRLAGGYNEQF
TRBJ2-7,14,TRBV7-2,ASSLEGPPNSYEQY
TRBJ1-5,12,TRBV6-5,AGRSGQRNQPQH
TRBJ2-7,13,TRBV7-2,ASSVQTSETYEQY
TRBJ2-1,14,TRBV7-9,ASSLGAHISYNEQF
TRBJ1-5,13,TRBV15,ATSRGRDSNQPQH
TRBJ1-1,13,TRBV6-4,ASSDSTGLNTEAF
TRBJ2-7,13,TRBV28,ASSPRRVPTFEQY
TRBJ2-5,13,TRBV29-1,SVELGTEPGETQY
TRBJ2-5,11,TRBV7-3,ASSWTPPATQY
TRBJ2-7,12,TRBV5-1,ASSLARSLLEQY
TRBJ1-4,10,TRBV28,ASSLTNEKLF
TRBJ2-3,15,TRBV18,ASSPGLAGVRLDTQY
TRBJ2-2,13,TRBV5-1,ASSLSTGYTGELF
TRBJ1-1,14,TRBV5-1,ASSVDRDLRSTEAF
TRBJ2-7,13,TRBV11-3,ASSSRTGGTYEQY
TRBJ1-1,12,TRBV5-4,ASSAAGERAEAF
TRBJ1-1,11,TRBV7-9,ASSHLGQGEAF
TRBJ2-1,12,TRBV11-2,ASSFLGGGNEQF
TRBJ2-1,10,TRBV18,ASSSFMDEQF
TRBJ1-4,11,TRBV4-1,ASSQLLVEKLF
TRBJ2-7,13,TRBV18,ASSPDSYYEFEQY
TRBJ1-1,13,TRBV18,ASSHRGQGNTEAF
TRBJ2-5,13,TRBV28,ASSFTSGSFAGQY
TRBJ1-5,13,TRBV4-2,ASSQRDRGNQPQH
TRBJ2-5,13,TRBV7-9,ASSLTGQGIETQY
TRBJ1-1,10,TRBV13,ASSSLRYEAF
TRBJ1-1,14,TRBV4-1,ASSQDIVGAYTEAF
TRBJ1-2,16,TRBV19,ASIPGGDPWESNYGYT
TRBJ1-1,11,TRBV5-1,ASSPEGDTEAF
TRBJ1-2,14,TRBV6-6,ASSYSGQGPTYGYT
TRBJ2-7,9,TRBV10-1,ASRPYYEQY
TRBJ1-5,12,TRBV2,ASSVQYSNQPQH
TRBJ2-1,13,TRBV27,ASRVAGVIHNEQF
TRBJ2-2,14,TRBV4-1,ASSPNKGQGTGELF
TRBJ1-2,11,TRBV4-2,ASRRDSHYGYT
TRBJ1-1,12,TRBV6-5,ASSRTGMNTEAF